This T cell receptor (beta chain) was captured in a study of T cells after yellow fever vaccination (dated by TCRdb to about 2019). Context from the whole study: Libraries from fractions with low cell numbers were prepared with the SMART-Seq v4 Ultra Low Input RNA kit. To follow T-cell clones before and after primary and booster YFV17D yellow fever vaccination, bulk TCR alpha and beta repertoires were sequenced over time. Two healthy male donors, one aged 18 to 30 and one aged 30 to 40 years, were included in the cohort. Bulk PBMC replicates and cell subsets were isolated from blood drawn at multiple timepoints before and after both primary and secondary immunization.

TCR cDNA was synthesized by 5'RACE template switching, which introduced a universal primer site and unique molecular identifiers. cDNA synthesis was primed from both the TCR alpha and TCR beta constant segments. Library amplification involved two PCR steps, and the second step added sample barcodes and sequencing adapters. Libraries were sequenced on Illumina HiSeq 2500 (2x100 bp) or NovaSeq (2x150 bp). The paper's data handling went like this. MIGEC handled demultiplexing of reads and collapsing into UMI consensus sequences, while MiXCR performed V(D)J alignment. Clonotypes responding to the vaccine were identified with edgeR on replicate PBMC samples, with the criteria of FDR below 0.01 and a log2 fold change above 5 up to day 15. Each bulk clonotype was labeled CD4 or CD8 based on which sequenced repertoire, CD4 or CD8, contained the clonotype at higher abundance. Starting from the raw public reads, TCRdb applied fastp trimming at Q25, assembled clones with MiXCR and retained in-frame beta chains. Identical CDR3 proteins give one entry, which carries the most common genes and DNA. TCRdb's processing, not the study's, gives the V and J calls here. The sample table holds about 160,000 distinct CDR3 sequences, of which around 7.3% were seen once. Together, the top ten hold roughly 2.5% of the sample.

Results and caveats for the whole study, not just this receptor: The secondary T-cell response was weaker than the primary response but faster, peaking on day 5 instead of day 15. Computational filtering was required because FACS-sorted repertoires could contain abundant contaminating clonotypes from the bulk population. A small share of clonotypes occurred in both CD4 and CD8 compartments, likely arising from convergent recombination. Most clones expanded after primary vaccination were re-detected after the booster (almost 98% of CD4 and 80% to 90% of CD8), suggesting broad memory maintenance. Because only a couple of donors were included in the study, the extent to which the findings can be generalized is limited.

This clonotype came up many times. Its antigen has not been determined. No base quality information exists; no much larger clone differs at one position. Explained via the paper, the treatment or condition label denotes: live attenuated yellow fever vaccine strain. A standard Ficoll-Paque protocol was used to isolate PBMCs from peripheral blood. CD4 and CD8 T-cell fractions were isolated with Dynabeads CD4 and CD8 positive selection kits. TriZol was used to extract RNA from bulk PBMCs, CD4 and CD8 fractions, and dextramer-positive and dextramer-negative fractions. The trim is 1 base for V and 0 bases for J, with a gap of 7 bases between the germline ends. According to the germline V gene, CDR1 reads SGDLS and CDR2 reads YYNGEE. Measured from the cysteine to the phenylalanine, the CDR3 is 14 residues long. Only CDR3 DNA is held: 42 bases, read in frame from base 1.

Here the chain combines TRBV9 and TRBJ1-1; the D gene cannot be resolved reliably. The TCR comes from a man younger than 30 who received the YFV17D yellow fever vaccine. The starting material was CD4+ T cells sorted from PBMCs, obtained 5 to 6 days after the first yellow fever vaccination. The DNA reads as follows: TGTGCCAGCAGCGTATCCGGAATGAACACTGAAGCTTTCTTT. The encoded protein is CASSVSGMNTEAFF.